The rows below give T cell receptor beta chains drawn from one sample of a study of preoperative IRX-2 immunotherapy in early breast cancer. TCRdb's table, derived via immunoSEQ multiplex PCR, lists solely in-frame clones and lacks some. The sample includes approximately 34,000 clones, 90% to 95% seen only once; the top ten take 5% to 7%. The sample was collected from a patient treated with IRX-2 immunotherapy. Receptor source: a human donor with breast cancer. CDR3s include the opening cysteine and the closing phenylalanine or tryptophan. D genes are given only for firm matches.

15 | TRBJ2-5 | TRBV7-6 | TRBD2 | TGTGCCAGCCGCGTACTAGCGGACACCCAAGAGACCCAGTACTTC | CASRVLADTQETQYF
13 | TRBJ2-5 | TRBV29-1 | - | TGCAGCGTTGATCGGGGGATCAAGGAGACCCAGTACTTC | CSVDRGIKETQYF
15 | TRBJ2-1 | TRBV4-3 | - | TGCGCCAGCAGCCAAGGGGCAGGGGCCTACAATGAGCAGTTCTTC | CASSQGAGAYNEQFF
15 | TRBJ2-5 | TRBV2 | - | TGTGCCAGCATACGGTCAAGAGGACTTCAAGAGACCCAGTACTTC | CASIRSRGLQETQYF
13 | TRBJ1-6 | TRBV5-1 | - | TGCGCCAGCAGACGGGTGGAAAACTCACCCCTCCACTTT | CASRRVENSPLHF
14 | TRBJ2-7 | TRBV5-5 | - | TGTGCCAGCAGCTTTCAGCAGGGAACCTACGAGCAGTACTTC | CASSFQQGTYEQYF
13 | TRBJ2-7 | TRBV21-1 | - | TGTGCCAGCAGCAAAGACAGGAGACACGAGCAGTACTTC | CASSKDRRHEQYF
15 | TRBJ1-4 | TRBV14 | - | TGTGCCAGCAGCCAACTGACGGGGTTTGGCGAAAAACTGTTTTTT | CASSQLTGFGEKLFF
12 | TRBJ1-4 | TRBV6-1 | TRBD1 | TGTGCCAGCAGTCGGGGGGACAGGGACGGGTTTTTT | CASSRGDRDGFF
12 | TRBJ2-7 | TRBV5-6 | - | TGTGCCAGCAGCTGGGCCTCATACGAGCAGTACTTC | CASSWASYEQYF
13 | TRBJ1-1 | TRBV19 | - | TGTGCCAGTACCGTGCGGGTGAACACTGAAGCTTTCTTT | CASTVRVNTEAFF